A selection of T cell receptor beta chains follows, all from one sample in a study of vaccination effects on CD4 cells after COVID-19. Their recognized antigens are unknown. Some clones are missing from TCRdb's copy, which holds only in-frame ones; the method was immunoSEQ multiplex PCR. The repertoire holds around 37,000 clones, with 73% as singletons. The sequences come from CD4+ T cells from PBMCs cultured with a peptide pool, collected before COVID-19 vaccination. The origin of the receptors is a human donor who had a prior SARS-CoV-2 infection. The CDR3 runs from the conserved cysteine through the conserved F or W. Fields, in order: J gene, V gene, D gene, clone size, CDR3 protein, CDR3 DNA. A D gene is named only where the DNA matches it firmly. Size values are once, few and many counts, or a class for expanded clones, and some rows have none.

TRBJ1-3 | TRBV30 | NA | NA | CAWQQDSGNTIYF | TGTGCCTGGCAACAAGACTCTGGAAACACCATATATTTT
TRBJ2-3 | TRBV7-2 | TRBD1 | NA | CASSFGGTGEDTQYF | TGTGCCAGCAGCTTTGGGGGGACAGGGGAGGATACGCAGTATTTT
TRBJ1-2 | TRBV9 | TRBD1 | NA | CASSGTGQDAYGYTF | TGTGCCAGCAGCGGAACGGGACAGGATGCGTATGGCTACACCTTC
TRBJ2-1 | TRBV10-3 | NA | few | CAISDSWGEQFF | TGTGCCATCAGTGATTCTTGGGGTGAGCAGTTCTTC
TRBJ1-2 | TRBV5-1 | TRBD1 | NA | CASSFDRESNYGYTF | TGCGCCAGCAGCTTCGACAGGGAATCTAACTATGGCTACACCTTC
TRBJ2-7 | TRBV7-2 | TRBD2 | NA | CASSDIGLAGMYEQYF | TGTGCCAGCTCGGATATCGGGCTAGCGGGAATGTACGAGCAGTACTTC
TRBJ2-5 | TRBV4-2 | NA | NA | CASSQQLQGRRDF | TGTGCCAGCAGCCAACAGCTCCAGGGTCGCCGGGACTTC
TRBJ2-5 | TRBV20-1 | NA | NA | CSASGRRGGTETQYF | TGCAGTGCTAGTGGCCGTCGAGGGGGGACCGAGACCCAGTACTTC
TRBJ1-4 | TRBV4-1 | NA | NA | CASSQDQSIGEKLFF | TGCGCCAGCAGCCAAGATCAGAGTATCGGGGAAAAACTGTTTTTT
TRBJ2-1 | TRBV10-3 | TRBD2 | NA | CAIGESSGGYNEQFF | TGTGCCATCGGGGAGTCGAGCGGGGGTTACAATGAGCAGTTCTTC
TRBJ1-1 | TRBV5-1 | NA | NA | CASSLDHRVGGTEAFF | TGCGCCAGCAGCTTGGACCACAGGGTCGGGGGCACTGAAGCTTTCTTT
TRBJ1-6 | TRBV13 | NA | NA | CASRVYNSPLHF | TGTGCCAGCAGGGTCTATAATTCACCCCTCCACTTT
TRBJ2-7 | TRBV19 | NA | few | CASHHAGKMYEQYF | TGTGCCAGTCATCACGCGGGGAAAATGTACGAGCAGTACTTC
TRBJ2-1 | TRBV2 | NA | NA | CASSGQGDSSYNEQFF | TGTGCCAGCAGTGGCCAGGGAGACAGCTCCTACAATGAGCAGTTCTTC
TRBJ2-1 | TRBV24-1 | NA | NA | CATSDLTGTNNEQFF | TGTGCCACCAGTGATTTAACAGGGACGAACAATGAGCAGTTCTTC
TRBJ1-5 | TRBV20-1 | NA | once | CSASLGHRAGNQPQHF | TGCAGTGCTAGTCTGGGGCACAGGGCGGGCAATCAGCCCCAGCATTTT
TRBJ2-5 | TRBV7-9 | TRBD2 | NA | CASSLLIAGAETQYF | TGTGCCAGCAGCTTACTCATAGCGGGGGCGGAGACCCAGTACTTC
TRBJ1-1 | TRBV5-5 | TRBD1 | NA | CASSQRTGPALNTEAFF | TGTGCCAGCAGCCAACGGACAGGGCCGGCCCTGAACACTGAAGCTTTCTTT
TRBJ2-3 | TRBV19 | TRBD2 | NA | CASSIGGLAGLADTQYF | TGTGCCAGTAGTATAGGAGGACTAGCGGGGTTGGCAGATACGCAGTATTTT
TRBJ2-7 | TRBV6-6 | TRBD2 | NA | CASSYPTRDGRGEQYF | TGTGCCAGCAGTTACCCTACTCGGGATGGGAGGGGCGAGCAGTACTTC
TRBJ1-5 | TRBV19 | NA | NA | CASSIQTNQPQHF | TGTGCCAGTAGTATACAGACCAATCAGCCCCAGCATTTT
TRBJ2-6 | TRBV7-2 | TRBD1 | NA | CASRGQGAYTSGANVLTF | TGTGCCAGCAGGGGACAGGGGGCATATACCTCTGGGGCCAACGTCCTGACTTTC
TRBJ2-7 | TRBV7-3 | TRBD1 | NA | CASSQGQGDEQYF | TGTGCCAGCAGCCAGGGACAGGGTGACGAGCAGTACTTC
TRBJ2-7 | TRBV5-6 | TRBD2 | NA | CASSSGTSGFYEQYF | TGTGCCAGCAGCTCCGGGACTAGCGGGTTCTACGAGCAGTACTTC
TRBJ1-2 | TRBV7-2 | NA | once | CASSFLSGVGGYTF | TGTGCCAGCAGCTTCCTTTCAGGGGTGGGTGGCTACACCTTC
TRBJ2-5 | TRBV6-5 | TRBD1 | NA | CASTTGGSETQYF | TGTGCCAGCACTACAGGGGGATCAGAGACCCAGTACTTC
TRBJ1-2 | TRBV30 | NA | NA | CAWSATSSVGGYTF | TGTGCCTGGAGCGCAACCTCCTCGGTAGGCGGCTACACCTTC
TRBJ2-1 | TRBV6-6 | TRBD2 | NA | CASSPYGGGSNEQFF | TGTGCCAGCAGCCCCTACGGGGGGGGTAGTAATGAGCAGTTCTTC
TRBJ2-1 | TRBV5-1 | NA | few | CASSPSPSSYNEQFF | TGCGCCAGCAGCCCAAGTCCTAGCTCCTACAATGAGCAGTTCTTC
TRBJ1-1 | TRBV6-5 | NA | once | CASSYSSTGNTEAFF | TGTGCCAGCAGTTACTCTTCGACAGGGAACACTGAAGCTTTCTTT
TRBJ2-3 | TRBV9 | NA | NA | CASNPGSTDTQYF | TGTGCCAGCAACCCGGGGAGCACAGATACGCAGTATTTT
TRBJ1-1 | TRBV28 | NA | NA | CASSLLRGPEAFF | TGTGCCAGCAGTTTACTCAGGGGCCCTGAAGCTTTCTTT
TRBJ1-6 | TRBV2 | TRBD1 | NA | CASFFDRGDSPLHF | TGTGCCAGCTTTTTTGACAGGGGTGATTCACCCCTCCACTTT
TRBJ2-5 | TRBV7-2 | NA | NA | CASSFDRMETQYF | TGTGCCAGCAGCTTCGATAGGATGGAGACCCAGTACTTC
TRBJ1-6 | TRBV7-3 | NA | NA | CASSLQGTNSPLHF | TGTGCCAGCAGCTTACAGGGCACCAATTCACCCCTCCACTTT
TRBJ1-3 | TRBV6-2/TRBV6-3 | NA | NA | CASSYRPGNTIYF | TGTGCCAGCAGTTACCGACCCGGAAACACCATATATTTT
TRBJ1-6 | TRBV10-3 | NA | NA | CAISESWDSPLHF | TGTGCCATCAGTGAGTCTTGGGATTCACCCCTCCACTTT
TRBJ2-2 | TRBV5-1 | TRBD1 | once | CASSAWTGGGTGELFF | TGCGCCAGCAGCGCCTGGACAGGGGGCGGGACCGGGGAGCTGTTTTTT
TRBJ2-1 | TRBV6-5 | NA | NA | CASSPTKDEQFF | TGTGCCAGCAGCCCAACTAAGGATGAGCAGTTCTTC
TRBJ2-1 | TRBV6-2/TRBV6-3 | NA | NA | CASSPQLAGGFYNEQFF | TGTGCCAGCAGCCCCCAACTGGCTGGGGGCTTCTACAATGAGCAGTTCTTC
TRBJ2-5 | TRBV7-9 | NA | few | CASSLTEGETQYF | TGTGCCAGCAGCTTAACGGAGGGGGAGACCCAGTACTTC
TRBJ2-2 | TRBV7-6 | NA | NA | CASSLETGTNTGELFF | TGTGCCAGCAGCTTAGAGACAGGCACGAACACCGGGGAGCTGTTTTTT
TRBJ2-3 | TRBV11-2 | TRBD1 | NA | CASSSGQLSTDTQYF | TGTGCCAGCAGCTCGGGACAGCTCAGCACAGATACGCAGTATTTT
TRBJ2-5 | TRBV7-7 | TRBD2 | NA | CASSSGLAETQYF | TGTGCTAGCAGCTCCGGACTAGCGGAGACCCAGTACTTC
TRBJ2-7 | TRBV18 | TRBD2 | NA | CASSPSLTSPHSPWSYEQYF | TGTGCCAGCTCACCCTCCCTGACTAGCCCCCACTCCCCCTGGTCCTACGAGCAGTACTTC
TRBJ2-1 | TRBV10-2 | NA | NA | CASFLNEQFF | TGCGCCAGCTTCCTCAATGAGCAGTTCTTC
TRBJ2-1 | TRBV14 | TRBD2 | NA | CASSQGTWGGGTYNEQFF | TGTGCCAGCAGCCAGGGAACTTGGGGCGGGGGGACCTACAATGAGCAGTTCTTC
TRBJ1-4 | TRBV6-5 | NA | NA | CASKRTATNEKLFF | TGTGCCAGCAAACGGACGGCAACTAATGAAAAACTGTTTTTT
TRBJ2-1 | TRBV9 | NA | NA | CASSPHGVATHNEQFF | TGTGCCAGCAGCCCCCACGGGGTAGCTACTCACAATGAGCAGTTCTTC
TRBJ2-1 | TRBV4-2 | NA | few | CASSQVGVNSYNEQFF | TGTGCCAGCAGCCAAGTGGGCGTTAACTCCTACAATGAGCAGTTCTTC
TRBJ2-1 | TRBV9 | NA | NA | CASSRTRSHYNEQFF | TGTGCCAGCAGCAGAACTAGAAGCCACTACAATGAGCAGTTCTTC
TRBJ2-2 | TRBV5-1 | TRBD2 | NA | CASSLGLAGADGELFF | TGCGCCAGCAGCTTGGGGCTAGCGGGGGCCGACGGGGAGCTGTTTTTT